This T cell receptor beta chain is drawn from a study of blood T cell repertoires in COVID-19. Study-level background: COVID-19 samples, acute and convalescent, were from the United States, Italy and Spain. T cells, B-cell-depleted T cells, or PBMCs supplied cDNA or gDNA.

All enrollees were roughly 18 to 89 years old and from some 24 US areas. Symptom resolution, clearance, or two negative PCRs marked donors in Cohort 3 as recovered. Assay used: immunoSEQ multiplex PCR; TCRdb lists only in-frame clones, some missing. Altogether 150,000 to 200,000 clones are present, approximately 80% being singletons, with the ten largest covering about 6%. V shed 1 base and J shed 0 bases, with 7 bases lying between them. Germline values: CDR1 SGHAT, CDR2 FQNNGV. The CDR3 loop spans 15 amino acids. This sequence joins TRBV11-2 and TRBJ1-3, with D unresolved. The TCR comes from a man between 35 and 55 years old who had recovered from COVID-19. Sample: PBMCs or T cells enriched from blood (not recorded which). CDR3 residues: CASSLGTGSGNTIYF. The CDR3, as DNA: TGTGCCAGCAGCTTAGGAACCGGCTCTGGAAACACCATATATTTT. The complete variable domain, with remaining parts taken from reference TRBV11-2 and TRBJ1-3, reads EAGVAQSPRYKIIEKRQSVAFWCNPISGHATLYWYQQILGQGPKLLIQFQNNGVVDDSQLPKDRFSAERLKGVDSTLKIQPAKLEDSAVYLCASSLGTGSGNTIYFGEGSWLTVV.